This passage covers 18 T cell receptor beta chains from one sample sequenced in a study of T cell responses to AZD1222 COVID-19 vaccine. Sequencing was performed with immunoSEQ multiplex PCR; in TCRdb, only in-frame clones are kept and a portion is missing. Among 120,000 or so clones listed, 65% to 90% were seen once. The sample here was peripheral blood, taken 28 days after the second AZD1222 dose. These receptor sequences come from an adult who received the AZD1222 COVID-19 vaccine.

The CDR3 sequence is CASSPRGAEAFF. For the CDR3, the DNA is TGTGCCAGCTCACCAAGGGGAGCCGAAGCTTTCTTT. The chain uses TRBV18 and TRBJ1-1, with a tentative D call TRBD1 (5 bases). Germline values: CDR1 KGHSH, CDR2 LQKENI. This CDR3 has 12 residues. V lost 2 bases to trimming and J lost 8 bases, with 9 bases between them. The full variable domain, its missing parts supplied by reference TRBV18 and TRBJ1-1, is NAGVMQNPRHLVRRRGQEARLRCSPMKGHSHVYWYRQLPEEGLKFMVYLQKENIIDESGMPKERFSAEFPKEGPSILRIQQVVRGDSAAYFCASSPRGAEAFFGQGTRLTVV.

The chain has TRBV28 and TRBJ2-2; 7 nucleotides align to TRBD1. The CDR3 is 17 residues long. V trimming: 7 bases; J trimming: 6 bases; junction bases outside the gene matches: 17. Germline V CDR1 and CDR2: MDHEN, SYDVKM. The CDR3 coding sequence is TGTGCCAGCATGTCCACGCTCGGGGCAGGGGGTGCCGGGGAGCTGTTTTTT. Protein sequence: CASMSTLGAGGAGELFF. The whole variable domain, filled in from reference TRBV28 and TRBJ2-2, reads DVKVTQSSRYLVKRTGEKVFLECVQDMDHENMFWYRQDPGLGLRLIYFSYDVKMKEKGDIPEGYSVSREKKERFSLILESASTNQTSMYLCASMSTLGAGGAGELFFGEGSRLTVL.

This chain uses TRBV19 with TRBJ1-3; D not resolved. The ends were cut back, 6 bases at V and 0 bases at J, with 6 bases in the middle. This CDR3 contains 13 residues. Germline V gene data show CDR1 as LNHDA and CDR2 as SQIVND (reference sequence). Here the CDR3 reads CASRLYSGNTIYF. The CDR3 nucleotides are TGTGCCAGTAGGCTCTACTCTGGAAACACCATATATTTT.

The CDR3 protein is CASTFDPGNTEAFF. CDR3 nucleotide sequence: TGCGCCAGCACCTTCGACCCAGGGAACACTGAAGCTTTCTTT. The V gene is TRBV5-1, the J gene TRBJ1-1; no clear D. V was clipped by 6 bases and J by 1 base, with 13 bases between them. CDR1 and CDR2 (germline): SGHRS, YFSETQ. The CDR3 is made up of 14 amino acids.

The gene calls are TRBV6-2 or TRBV6-3 and TRBJ2-5; D is perhaps TRBD2 (6 bases). This CDR3 region has 15 residues. The germline V gene encodes CDR1 MNHEY and CDR2 SVGEGT. V lost 0 bases to trimming and J lost 4 bases, with 12 bases between them. Written as DNA, the CDR3 is TGTGCCAGCAGTTACTCGGGCAGGGAGGCAGAGACCCAGTACTTC. Protein: CASSYSGREAETQYF.

This chain joins TRBV11-2 and TRBJ2-3, with a weak D call TRBD1 (5 bases). The V end was cut by 4 bases, the J end by 0 bases, with 14 bases between. The CDR3 runs to 16 residues. Per germline, CDR1 SGHAT and CDR2 FQNNGV. CDR3 bases: TGTGCCAGCAGCTCGCAGGGCCCTGGTAGCACAGATACGCAGTATTTT. It encodes CASSSQGPGSTDTQYF.

This chain uses TRBV4-3 with TRBJ1-6; weak D call: TRBD1 (6 bases). This CDR3 comprises 15 residues. CDR1 and CDR2 (germline): LGHNA, YSLEER. The V end was cut by 0 bases, the J end by 7 bases, with 10 bases between. The CDR3 sequence is CASSQDYRANSPLHF. The DNA of the CDR3 is TGCGCCAGCAGCCAAGATTACAGGGCCAATTCACCCCTCCACTTT.

Remarks on this clone: At one of its ends the junction is not consistent with the germline gene, which may arise from a read error. The rearrangement uses TRBV7-7 and TRBJ1-2; 8 bases match TRBD1. This CDR3 is 17 amino acids long. Per germline, CDR1 SSHAT and CDR2 FNYEAQ (reference sequence). As DNA, the CDR3 is TGTGCTAGCAGCTTCCGCACAGGGGGACGTGAGCTCGATGGCTACACCTTC. Residues: CASSFRTGGRELDGYTF.

This clone was seen only a few times. V is TRBV6-6 and J is TRBJ1-2; D is unclear. Per the germline V gene, CDR1 is MNHNY and CDR2 is SVGAGI (reference sequence). The CDR3 runs 14 residues. Trimming left V 0 bases short and J 10 bases short, with 15 bases between. CDR3: CASSYSTPPLDYTF. CDR3 nucleotides: TGTGCCAGCAGTTACTCTACACCACCCTTGGACTACACCTTC.

V is TRBV7-9 and J is TRBJ1-1; D is undetermined. This CDR3 has 12 amino acids. V shed 5 bases and J shed 8 bases, with 12 bases lying between them. Germline loops: CDR1 SEHNR, CDR2 FQNEAQ (reference sequence). CDR3 sequence: CASSPPFREAFF. CDR3 nucleotide sequence: TGTGCCAGCAGCCCCCCCTTTCGGGAAGCTTTCTTT.

The CDR3 DNA reads TGTGCCAGCACGTTGACAGGGGGCGCGGGTCAGCCCCAGCATTTT. Translated: CASTLTGGAGQPQHF. This chain uses TRBV2 with TRBJ1-5; 10 nucleotides line up with TRBD1. CDR3 size: 15 residues. Germline V gene data show CDR1 as SNHLY and CDR2 as FYNNEI. Unmatched junction bases numbered 9, after V lost 7 bases and J lost 6 bases.

The chain carries TRBV18 and TRBJ1-3, with D uncertain. The CDR3 has 16 amino acids. Germline V gene data show CDR1 as KGHSH and CDR2 as LQKENI. The V gene lost 0 bases and the J gene lost 0 bases, with 9 bases spanning the gap. CDR3 sequence reads: CASSPPTGSSGNTIYF. In nucleotides, the CDR3 is TGTGCCAGCTCACCACCCACGGGTAGCTCTGGAAACACCATATATTTT.

The genes are TRBV6-5 and TRBJ2-7; 9 nucleotides align to TRBD1. The CDR3 sequence is 16 residues long. After removal of 4 bases from V and 4 bases from J, the junction contained 11 bases not matched to a gene. Germline CDR1 is MNHEY and CDR2 is SVGAGI. The CDR3 loop reads CASSSRGTGRLYEQYF. In DNA form, the CDR3 reads TGTGCCAGCAGTTCCCGAGGGACAGGGAGATTGTACGAGCAGTACTTC.

The chain is built from TRBV4-3 and TRBJ1-2; no firm D call. V lost 1 base to trimming and J lost 5 bases, with 11 bases between them. The germline gives CDR1 LGHNA, CDR2 YSLEER. The CDR3 runs 14 residues. This CDR3 reads CASSQAAAAYGYTF. The DNA for the CDR3 is TGCGCCAGCAGCCAAGCCGCGGCAGCTTATGGCTACACCTTC.

J is TRBJ2-3 and V is TRBV7-9, with TRBD2 matching 11 bases. This CDR3 is 15 amino acids long. Germline CDR1 reads SEHNR; CDR2 reads FQNEAQ (reference sequence). Trimming at V came to 4 bases and at J to 7 bases, leaving 7 bases not matched to a gene. CDR3 bases: TGTGCCAGCAGCTCCCGACTAGCGGGAATAAATACGCAGTATTTT. It encodes CASSSRLAGINTQYF. Drawing the rest from reference TRBV7-9 and TRBJ2-3, the complete variable domain is DTGVSQNPRHKITKRGQNVTFRCDPISEHNRLYWYRQTLGQGPEFLTYFQNEAQLEKSRLLSDRFSAERPKGSFSTLEIQRTEQGDSAMYLCASSSRLAGINTQYFGPGTRLTVL.

The chain uses TRBV5-5 and TRBJ2-6; D uncertain. Germline CDR1 is SGHKS and CDR2 is YYEKEE (reference sequence). The V end lost 1 base, the J end lost 2 bases, and 4 bases lay between the germline ends. This CDR3 region has 14 residues. The CDR3 DNA reads as TGTGCCAGCAGCTTGATCACTGGGGCCAACGTCCTGACTTTC. It is translated as CASSLITGANVLTF.

The J gene is TRBJ1-2, the V gene TRBV7-2; 7 bases match TRBD1. This CDR3 spans 15 amino acids. The ends lost 2 bases at V and 0 bases at J; junction bases unmatched: 3. Germline lookup yields CDR1 SGHTA and CDR2 FQGNSA. CDR3 sequence: CASSLRTGPNYGYTF. CDR3 sequence (DNA): TGTGCCAGCAGCTTAAGGACAGGCCCTAACTATGGCTACACCTTC.

The chain combines TRBV18 with TRBJ2-2; 9 bases agree with TRBD2. With V trimmed by 3 bases and J by 6 bases, 11 bases remained unmatched. The V gene's germline CDR1 is KGHSH and CDR2 LQKENI. This CDR3 comprises 17 residues. The CDR3 region is CASSPNLAGYGSGELFF. The DNA of the CDR3 is TGTGCCAGCTCACCGAACCTAGCGGGGTATGGTTCCGGGGAGCTGTTTTTT.